A selection of T cell receptor beta chains follows, all from one sample in a study of T-cell reconstitution after alpha-beta-depleted transplantation in children. TCRdb ran MiXCR on the PCR reads and lists one entry per CDR3 protein. Of about 420,000 distinct CDR3 sequences listed, under 20% are singletons. The material was PBMCs, mostly from graft donor cells, obtained 360 days after TCRalphabeta/CD19-depleted stem cell transplant. Source of these receptors: a boy under two years old who had a stem cell transplant for Wiskott-Aldrich syndrome, so the T cells may come from the graft donor. Both conserved end residues are part of each CDR3. Clone size is stated in some rows and not others, as once, few, many or a class when expanded.

clone size: -
J gene: TRBJ2-7
V gene: TRBV4-3
CDR3 protein: CASSLFQQAYEQYF

clone size: -
J gene: TRBJ2-7
V gene: TRBV4-3
CDR3 protein: CASSRRTSGRAGHEQYF

clone size: few
J gene: TRBJ2-2
V gene: TRBV4-1
CDR3 protein: CASSQEASGRTGELFF

clone size: -
J gene: TRBJ2-5
V gene: TRBV2
CDR3 protein: CASTLSPSGRARQAQYF

clone size: -
J gene: TRBJ2-1
V gene: TRBV11-3
CDR3 protein: CASSLGGTGGYNEQFF

clone size: few
J gene: TRBJ2-3
V gene: TRBV28
CDR3 protein: CASSLRGQRTDTQYF

clone size: -
J gene: TRBJ2-7
V gene: TRBV28
CDR3 protein: CASSLGRGPKEYF

clone size: few
J gene: TRBJ2-1
V gene: TRBV12-3/TRBV12-4
CDR3 protein: CASSLRVGSSYNEQFF

clone size: few
J gene: TRBJ2-7
V gene: TRBV6-1
CDR3 protein: CASPGASYEQYF

clone size: -
J gene: TRBJ1-2
V gene: TRBV24-1
CDR3 protein: CATRTVGTANYGYTF

clone size: -
J gene: TRBJ2-5
V gene: TRBV15
CDR3 protein: CATSRDPGVRETQYF

clone size: few
J gene: TRBJ2-3
V gene: TRBV29-1
CDR3 protein: CSVEDPGGITQYF

clone size: few
J gene: TRBJ2-5
V gene: TRBV24-1
CDR3 protein: CATSRGSQETQYF

clone size: -
J gene: TRBJ1-4
V gene: TRBV15
CDR3 protein: CATSRDRRGTTNEKLFF

clone size: -
J gene: TRBJ2-5
V gene: TRBV28
CDR3 protein: CASSFPGRWETQYF

clone size: -
J gene: TRBJ2-7
V gene: TRBV5-1
CDR3 protein: CASSLVSPDEQYF

clone size: -
J gene: TRBJ1-2
V gene: TRBV7-9
CDR3 protein: CASSRARDSGSDGYTF

clone size: -
J gene: TRBJ2-4
V gene: TRBV5-1
CDR3 protein: CASSLEGLRYKNIQYF

clone size: -
J gene: TRBJ2-5
V gene: TRBV4-1
CDR3 protein: CASSQGNPGQVAETQYF

clone size: -
J gene: TRBJ2-1
V gene: TRBV12-3/TRBV12-4
CDR3 protein: CASSFSGTSGRKNEQFF

clone size: few
J gene: TRBJ2-1
V gene: TRBV14
CDR3 protein: CASSGLASTNEQFF

clone size: few
J gene: TRBJ2-5
V gene: TRBV7-2
CDR3 protein: CASSRKFQETQYF

clone size: many
J gene: TRBJ2-5
V gene: TRBV18
CDR3 protein: CASSPGVEETQYF

clone size: -
J gene: TRBJ1-4
V gene: TRBV12-3/TRBV12-4
CDR3 protein: CASSRDSLNEKLFF

clone size: few
J gene: TRBJ2-1
V gene: TRBV11-1
CDR3 protein: CASSLNRVAEQFF

clone size: -
J gene: TRBJ2-3
V gene: TRBV4-3
CDR3 protein: CASSQEFWGWLTQYF

clone size: few
J gene: TRBJ1-4
V gene: TRBV3-1
CDR3 protein: CASSQVHFNEKLFF

clone size: few
J gene: TRBJ2-7
V gene: TRBV6-2/TRBV6-3
CDR3 protein: CASSYPGLMDSYEQYF

clone size: few
J gene: TRBJ2-7
V gene: TRBV14
CDR3 protein: CASSQEPNRLGRYEQYF

clone size: -
J gene: TRBJ1-2
V gene: TRBV18
CDR3 protein: CASSTGTAYGYTF

clone size: many
J gene: TRBJ2-5
V gene: TRBV12-3/TRBV12-4
CDR3 protein: CASSLLRTQETQYF

clone size: few
J gene: TRBJ1-6
V gene: TRBV7-6
CDR3 protein: CASSSGPARDSPLHF

clone size: -
J gene: TRBJ2-5
V gene: TRBV6-5
CDR3 protein: CASSYGVGWETQYF

clone size: -
J gene: TRBJ2-3
V gene: TRBV24-1
CDR3 protein: CATSETGQDTQYF

clone size: -
J gene: TRBJ2-4
V gene: TRBV6-2/TRBV6-3
CDR3 protein: CASTPSGSGPKNIQYF

clone size: -
J gene: TRBJ1-5
V gene: TRBV5-5
CDR3 protein: CASSLKQGPLSNQPQHF

clone size: -
J gene: TRBJ2-1
V gene: TRBV2
CDR3 protein: CASSGLAGGGEQFF

clone size: many
J gene: TRBJ2-5
V gene: TRBV29-1
CDR3 protein: CSVEAATGAFQETQYF

clone size: -
J gene: TRBJ2-3
V gene: TRBV11-2
CDR3 protein: CATYFQGNTQYF

clone size: -
J gene: TRBJ2-2
V gene: TRBV19
CDR3 protein: CASSRPSLNTGELFF

clone size: few
J gene: TRBJ2-3
V gene: TRBV6-1
CDR3 protein: CASNRGALTDTQYF

clone size: few
J gene: TRBJ2-7
V gene: TRBV20-1
CDR3 protein: CSASGGFGEQYF

clone size: -
J gene: TRBJ2-1
V gene: TRBV10-3
CDR3 protein: CAISGVAGGYNEQFF

clone size: -
J gene: TRBJ2-5
V gene: TRBV18
CDR3 protein: CASSPRSLETQYF

clone size: -
J gene: TRBJ2-1
V gene: TRBV6-5
CDR3 protein: CASSYTGTGGYNEQFF

clone size: -
J gene: TRBJ2-1
V gene: TRBV20-1
CDR3 protein: CSARRFGGGSYNEQFF

clone size: few
J gene: TRBJ2-7
V gene: TRBV20-1
CDR3 protein: CSAFSREQGSEQYF

clone size: -
J gene: TRBJ2-3
V gene: TRBV7-9
CDR3 protein: CASSLPTGLHTDTQYF

clone size: -
J gene: TRBJ1-2
V gene: TRBV11-2
CDR3 protein: CASSSWSYPYGYTF

clone size: few
J gene: TRBJ1-1
V gene: TRBV6-5
CDR3 protein: CASSYPGENTEAFF

clone size: -
J gene: TRBJ2-7
V gene: TRBV5-5
CDR3 protein: CAISLRLLADSSYEQYF

clone size: few
J gene: TRBJ2-3
V gene: TRBV20-1
CDR3 protein: CSARDPWGGLTDTQYF

clone size: -
J gene: TRBJ2-5
V gene: TRBV25-1
CDR3 protein: CASSELPGSTQYF

clone size: -
J gene: TRBJ2-1
V gene: TRBV6-5
CDR3 protein: CASSYGAGGVNEQFF

clone size: few
J gene: TRBJ2-1
V gene: TRBV19
CDR3 protein: CASSIRRGGLYNEQFF

clone size: -
J gene: TRBJ2-3
V gene: TRBV5-6
CDR3 protein: CASSLDSLAYSTDTQYF

clone size: many
J gene: TRBJ1-1
V gene: TRBV3-1
CDR3 protein: CASSPRENTEAFF